The 18 T cell receptor beta chains below come from one sample, sequenced in a study of T-cell memory formation after mild COVID-19. TCRdb reprocessed the 5' RACE reads with MiXCR, giving one entry per CDR3 protein. The data hold 75,000 to 95,000 distinct CDR3 sequences, with around 15% observed a single time. Sequencing was done on a sample of PBMCs or a T cell subset sorted from them (not recorded which). The receptors shown here come from a man aged 18 to 29 who had mild COVID-19 (a few samples of this study predate the infection). Cell type and time point are not known.

This clonotype was seen a few times. The chain recombines TRBV29-1 with TRBJ2-3; D is perhaps TRBD1 or TRBD2 (7 bases each). Trimming left V 3 bases short and J 8 bases short, with 18 bases between. CDR3 size: 14 residues. Germline CDR1 SQVTM, CDR2 ANQGSEA. In DNA form, the CDR3 reads TGCAGCGTTGACGAGGGGGCGGGGGAAGGTACGCAGTATTTT. It translates to CSVDEGAGEGTQYF.

This clonotype showed up just a few times. The chain combines TRBV7-3 with TRBJ1-2; TRBD1 agrees at 9 bases. Germline-derived CDR1 and CDR2 are SGHTA and FQGTGA. CDR3 length: 16 amino acids. V shed 2 bases, J shed 4 bases, and the junction held 8 bases outside the gene matches. Written as DNA, the CDR3 is TGTGCCAGCAGCTTATGGGGCGGGGACAGGGCCTATGGCTACACCTTC. Translating it yields CASSLWGGDRAYGYTF. Full variable domain (rest looked up from reference TRBV7-3 and TRBJ1-2): GAGVSQTPSNKVTEKGKYVELRCDPISGHTALYWYRQSLGQGPEFLIYFQGTGAADDSGLPNDRFFAVRPEGSVSTLKIQRTERGDSAVYLCASSLWGGDRAYGYTFGSGTRLTVV.

V gene TRBV10-3 combines with J gene TRBJ1-5; possible D gene TRBD1, 5 bases. The germline CDR1 and CDR2 sequences are ENHRY and SYGVKD. CDR3 length equals 17 residues. V lost 2 bases and J 2 bases, leaving 16 bases between the germline ends. The CDR3 reads CAISERSGLGRNQPQHF. The CDR3 region has the DNA TGTGCCATCAGTGAGAGGTCAGGGTTAGGGCGCAATCAGCCCCAGCATTTT.

This clonotype was detected ten times or more. This chain's CDR3 is CSVDRLLTYEQYF. For the CDR3, the DNA is TGCAGCGTCGACCGCCTCCTTACCTACGAGCAGTACTTC. This chain links TRBV29-1 with TRBJ2-7; D unresolved. V lost 6 bases and J lost 2, with 14 bases in between. The CDR3 contains 13 residues. The germline V gene has CDR1 SQVTM and CDR2 ANQGSEA.

The sample holds a few counts of this clonotype. The chain couples TRBV10-2 to TRBJ1-5, with D hard to call. The germline V gene has CDR1 WSHSY and CDR2 SAAADI. V was trimmed by 2 bases and J by 0 bases, leaving 5 bases between them. This CDR3 contains 14 residues. DNA for the CDR3: TGCGCCAGCAGTGAGGCAGATAGCAATCAGCCCCAGCATTTT. Protein: CASSEADSNQPQHF.

The rearrangement joins TRBV6-2 or TRBV6-3 to TRBJ1-1; the D is unclear. Germline CDR1 MNHEY, CDR2 SVGEGT. The CDR3 runs 15 residues. The ends were cut back, 0 bases at V and 0 bases at J, with 8 bases in the middle. As DNA, the CDR3 is TGTGCCAGCAGTTACTCGATTCCGTTGAACACTGAAGCTTTCTTT. Amino acids: CASSYSIPLNTEAFF.

The rearrangement links TRBV4-2 to TRBJ2-1, with 10 bases matching TRBD2. CDR3 length: 15 amino acids. The ends lost 1 base at V and 8 bases at J; junction bases unmatched: 5. The germline gives CDR1 LGHNA, CDR2 YNFKEQ. The CDR3 DNA reads TGTGCCAGCAGCCAAGTCCAGCGGGGGGGACATGAGCAGTTCTTC. Translation gives CASSQVQRGGHEQFF.

This chain connects TRBV27 to TRBJ1-1; D perhaps matches TRBD1 (5 bases). Trimming took off 5 bases at V and 0 bases at J, with 16 bases between the two ends. This CDR3 has 16 amino acids. Germline assignment: CDR1 MNHEY and CDR2 SMNVEV (reference sequence). DNA for the CDR3: TGTGCCAGCAGTCCATCGACGGGACGGATGAACACTGAAGCTTTCTTT. It specifies CASSPSTGRMNTEAFF.

V usage is TRBV6-5 and J usage is TRBJ1-1, with 8 bases lining up with TRBD1. V dropped 5 bases and J dropped 1; count of bases not matched to a gene: 6. The CDR3 sequence is 15 residues long. CDR1 MNHEY and CDR2 SVGAGI come from the germline V gene. The CDR3 DNA follows: TGTGCCAGCAGTCCTGAGGGGACAGGGAACACTGAAGCTTTCTTT. It yields the protein CASSPEGTGNTEAFF.

The chain employs TRBV4-1 and TRBJ2-1; no clear D gene. Between the trimmed V and J ends, which lost 3 bases and 3 bases, there was a span of 6 bases. This CDR3 has 13 residues. Germline lookup yields CDR1 MGHRA and CDR2 YSYEKL. The CDR3 here is CASSQLLYNEQFF. In nucleotides, the CDR3 is TGCGCCAGCAGCCAGCTACTCTACAATGAGCAGTTCTTC.

The chain links TRBV21-1 to TRBJ2-3. TRBV21-1 is noted as a pseudogene. The CDR3 extends over 15 amino acids. The CDR3 DNA is TGTGCCAGCAGCAAAGCATCCGGAAGCACAGATACGCAGTATTTT. Its translation is CASSKASGSTDTQYF.

The chain links TRBV5-1 to TRBJ2-7; D assignment may be TRBD1 or TRBD2 (6 bases each). CDR1 is SGHRS, CDR2 YFSETQ, per germline. The CDR3 is 15 residues long. Trimming left V 2 bases short and J 7 bases short, with 19 bases between. CDR3 nucleotide sequence: TGCGCCAGCAGCTTCTCCGGGGGCGCGGCGGAAGAGCAGTACGTC. This encodes CASSFSGGAAEEQYV.

This clonotype was seen ten or more times. J is TRBJ1-3 and V is TRBV2, with D tentatively TRBD1 (5 bases). The ends were cut back, 5 bases at V and 4 bases at J, with 15 bases in the middle. The CDR3 spans 15 residues. Germline values: CDR1 SNHLY, CDR2 FYNNEI. Here the CDR3 reads CASSRDSYAGNTIYF. The CDR3 nucleotides read TGTGCCAGCAGTCGAGACAGTTATGCAGGAAACACCATATATTTT.

This chain connects TRBV6-1 to TRBJ1-2, with D possibly matching TRBD1 (6 bases). V was shortened by 2 bases and J by 5 bases, with 24 bases between the two germline ends. This CDR3 contains 18 residues. Germline CDR1 MNHNS, CDR2 SASEGT. The CDR3 spells CASSEQGGAVWYGYGYTF. DNA for the CDR3: TGTGCCAGCAGTGAACAAGGGGGGGCCGTGTGGTATGGATATGGCTACACCTTC.

This clonotype was counted at least ten times. This rearrangement joins TRBV6-4 to TRBJ2-3; D possibly corresponds to TRBD2 (7 bases). V was trimmed by 7 bases and J by 2 bases, leaving 16 bases between them. This CDR3 comprises 15 residues. Germline CDR1 MRHNA, CDR2 SNTAGT. The CDR3 loop reads CASKPGGQDTDTQYF. As DNA, the CDR3 is TGTGCCAGCAAGCCGGGGGGCCAGGACACAGATACGCAGTATTTT.

This clonotype was seen at least ten times. This chain links TRBV12-3 or TRBV12-4 with TRBJ2-5; 8 bases fit TRBD1. The trim removed 3 bases at V and 5 bases at J, leaving 5 bases unmatched. The CDR3 runs to 14 residues. The CDR3 DNA follows: TGTGCCAGCAGTTTCCCCAGGGGGCACGAGACCCAGTACTTC. Translated: CASSFPRGHETQYF.

This clonotype was picked up a small number of times. The chain links TRBV5-1 to TRBJ2-3, with D possibly matching TRBD2 (6 bases). The CDR3 has 15 amino acids. With 1 base removed from V and 2 bases from J, the gap between germline ends came to 11 bases. The germline CDR1 and CDR2 sequences are SGHRS and YFSETQ. CDR3 nucleotides: TGCGCCAGCAGCTTGTTCGGGGGTTACACAGATACGCAGTATTTT. It specifies CASSLFGGYTDTQYF.

This clonotype has just a few counts. This chain uses TRBV7-9 with TRBJ1-1, with D tentatively TRBD1 (5 bases). Germline-derived CDR1 and CDR2 are SEHNR and FQNEAQ (reference sequence). V dropped 5 bases and J dropped 8 bases, with 12 bases sitting between them. The CDR3 length is 12 residues. CDR3 protein: CASSLGGPEAFF. The CDR3 coding sequence is TGTGCCAGCAGCCTGGGGGGTCCCGAAGCTTTCTTT.